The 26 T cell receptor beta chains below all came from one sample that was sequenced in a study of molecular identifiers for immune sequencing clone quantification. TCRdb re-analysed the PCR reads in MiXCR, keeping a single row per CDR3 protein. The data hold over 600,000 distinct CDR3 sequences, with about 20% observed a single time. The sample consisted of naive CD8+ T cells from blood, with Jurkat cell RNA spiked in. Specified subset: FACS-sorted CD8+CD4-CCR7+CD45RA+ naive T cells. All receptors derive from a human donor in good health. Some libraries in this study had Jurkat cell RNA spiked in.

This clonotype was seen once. CDR3 loop: CSAGLRGESADTQYF. The CDR3 bases are TGCAGCGCCGGGTTGAGGGGGGAGAGCGCAGATACGCAGTATTTT. The gene calls are TRBV29-1 and TRBJ2-3; D is tentatively TRBD1 or TRBD2 (6 bases each). Germline V lookup: CDR1 SQVTM, CDR2 ANQGSEA. This CDR3 is 15 amino acids long. With 7 bases removed from V and 4 bases from J, the gap between germline ends came to 21 bases.

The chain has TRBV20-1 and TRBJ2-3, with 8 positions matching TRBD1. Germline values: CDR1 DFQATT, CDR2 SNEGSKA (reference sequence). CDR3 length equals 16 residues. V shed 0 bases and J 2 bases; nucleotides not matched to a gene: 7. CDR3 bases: TGCAGTGCTAGAGATCCCTGGGACAGGAACACAGATACGCAGTATTTT. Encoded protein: CSARDPWDRNTDTQYF.

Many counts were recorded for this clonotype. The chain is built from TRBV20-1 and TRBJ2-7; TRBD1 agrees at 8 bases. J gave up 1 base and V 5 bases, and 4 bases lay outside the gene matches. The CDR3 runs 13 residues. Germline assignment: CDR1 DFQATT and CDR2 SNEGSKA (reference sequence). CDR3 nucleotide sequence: TGCAGTGCTCCGACAGGGGATTCCTACGAGCAGTACTTC. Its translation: CSAPTGDSYEQYF.

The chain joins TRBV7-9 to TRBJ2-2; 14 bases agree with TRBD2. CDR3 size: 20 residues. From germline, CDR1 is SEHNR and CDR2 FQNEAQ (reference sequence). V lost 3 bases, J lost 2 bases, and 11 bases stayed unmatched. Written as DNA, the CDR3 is TGTGCCAGCAGCTTTGGACTAGCGGGAGGTCGTGGGGCTAACACCGGGGAGCTGTTTTTT. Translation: CASSFGLAGGRGANTGELFF.

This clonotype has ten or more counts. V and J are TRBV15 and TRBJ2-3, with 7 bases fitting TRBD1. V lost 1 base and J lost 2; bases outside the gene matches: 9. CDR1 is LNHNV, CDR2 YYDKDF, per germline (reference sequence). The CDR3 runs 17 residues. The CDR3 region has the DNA TGTGCCACCAGCAGAGCGACAGGGTGGCCGGTCACAGATACGCAGTATTTT. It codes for CATSRATGWPVTDTQYF.

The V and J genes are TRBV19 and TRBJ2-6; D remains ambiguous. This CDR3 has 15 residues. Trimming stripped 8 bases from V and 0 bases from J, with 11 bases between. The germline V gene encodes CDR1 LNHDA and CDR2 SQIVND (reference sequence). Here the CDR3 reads CASGVLSSGANVLTF. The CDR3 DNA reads TGTGCCAGTGGGGTCCTTAGCTCTGGGGCCAACGTCCTGACTTTC.

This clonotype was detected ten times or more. CDR3 sequence: CASRGRSRDEQYF. CDR3 DNA: TGCGCCAGCAGGGGACGGAGTCGCGACGAGCAGTACTTC. The V and J genes are TRBV4-1 and TRBJ2-7, with D perhaps assigned TRBD1 or TRBD2 (5 bases each). Trimming took 6 bases from V and 5 from J, leaving 14 bases between them. The germline V gene has CDR1 MGHRA and CDR2 YSYEKL. This CDR3 is 13 amino acids long.

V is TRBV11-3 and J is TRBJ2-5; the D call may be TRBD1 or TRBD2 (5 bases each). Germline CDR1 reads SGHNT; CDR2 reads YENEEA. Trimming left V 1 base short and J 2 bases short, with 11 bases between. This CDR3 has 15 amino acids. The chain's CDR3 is CASSLVAEGQETQYF. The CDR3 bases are TGTGCCAGCAGCTTAGTGGCCGAGGGGCAAGAGACCCAGTACTTC.

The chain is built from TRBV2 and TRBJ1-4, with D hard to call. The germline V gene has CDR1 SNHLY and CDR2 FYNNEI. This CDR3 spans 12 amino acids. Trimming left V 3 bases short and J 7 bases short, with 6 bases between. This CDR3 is CASSDYTEKLFF. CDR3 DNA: TGTGCCAGCAGTGATTATACTGAAAAACTGTTTTTT.

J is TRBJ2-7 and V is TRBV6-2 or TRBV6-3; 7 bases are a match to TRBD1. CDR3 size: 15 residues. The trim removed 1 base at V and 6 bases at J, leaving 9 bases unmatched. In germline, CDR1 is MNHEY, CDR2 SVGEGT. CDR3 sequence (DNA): TGTGCCAGCAGTTACTTCGTGGACAGGTTATTCGAGCAGTACTTC. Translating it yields CASSYFVDRLFEQYF.

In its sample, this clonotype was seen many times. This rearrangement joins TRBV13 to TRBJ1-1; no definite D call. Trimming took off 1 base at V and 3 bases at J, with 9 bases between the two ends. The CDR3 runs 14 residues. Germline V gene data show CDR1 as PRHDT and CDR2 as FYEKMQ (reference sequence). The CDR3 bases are TGTGCCAGCAGCTTAGTTTTCAGCCACACTGAAGCTTTCTTT. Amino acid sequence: CASSLVFSHTEAFF.

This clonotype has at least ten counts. CDR3 nucleotides: TGTGCCATCAGTGACCCTCCCAGCTACGAGCAGTACTTC. Protein product: CAISDPPSYEQYF. This chain links TRBV10-3 with TRBJ2-7; no reliable D call. The CDR3 totals 13 residues. Germline V gene sequence: CDR1 ENHRY, CDR2 SYGVKD. The ends were cut back, 3 bases at V and 3 bases at J, with 9 bases in the middle.

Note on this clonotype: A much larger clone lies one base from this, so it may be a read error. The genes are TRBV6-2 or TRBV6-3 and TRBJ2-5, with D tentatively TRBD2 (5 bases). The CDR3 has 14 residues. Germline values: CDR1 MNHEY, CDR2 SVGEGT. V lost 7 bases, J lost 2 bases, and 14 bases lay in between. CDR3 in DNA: TGTGCCAGCACCCCGGGATCTTATCAAGAGACCCAGTACTTC. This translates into CASTPGSYQETQYF.

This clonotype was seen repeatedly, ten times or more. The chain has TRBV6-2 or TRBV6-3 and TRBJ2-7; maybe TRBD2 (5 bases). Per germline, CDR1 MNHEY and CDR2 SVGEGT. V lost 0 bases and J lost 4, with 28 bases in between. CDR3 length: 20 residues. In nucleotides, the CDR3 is TGTGCCAGCAGTTACTCCCCAACCGGGATAATGGATGGTTTTACGTACGAGCAGTACTTC. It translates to CASSYSPTGIMDGFTYEQYF.

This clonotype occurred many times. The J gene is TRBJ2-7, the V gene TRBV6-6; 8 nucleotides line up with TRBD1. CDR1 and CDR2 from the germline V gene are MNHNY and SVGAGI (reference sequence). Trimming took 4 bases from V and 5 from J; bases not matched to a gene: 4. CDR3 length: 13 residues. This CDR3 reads CASSFSGGDEQYF. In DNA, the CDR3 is TGTGCCAGCAGTTTCTCAGGGGGCGACGAGCAGTACTTC.

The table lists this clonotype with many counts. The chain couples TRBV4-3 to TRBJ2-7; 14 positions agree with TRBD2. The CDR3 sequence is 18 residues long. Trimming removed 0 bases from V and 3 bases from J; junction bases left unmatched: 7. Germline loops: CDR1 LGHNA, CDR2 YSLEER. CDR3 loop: CASSQETSGRALGYEQYF. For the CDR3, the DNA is TGCGCCAGCAGCCAAGAGACTAGCGGGAGGGCCCTTGGCTACGAGCAGTACTTC.

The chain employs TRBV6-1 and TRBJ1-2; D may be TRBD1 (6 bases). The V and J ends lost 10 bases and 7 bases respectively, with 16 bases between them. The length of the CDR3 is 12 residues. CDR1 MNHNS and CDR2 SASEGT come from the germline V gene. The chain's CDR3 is CATMEGGLGYTF. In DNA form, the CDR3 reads TGTGCCACCATGGAGGGGGGTCTTGGCTACACCTTC.

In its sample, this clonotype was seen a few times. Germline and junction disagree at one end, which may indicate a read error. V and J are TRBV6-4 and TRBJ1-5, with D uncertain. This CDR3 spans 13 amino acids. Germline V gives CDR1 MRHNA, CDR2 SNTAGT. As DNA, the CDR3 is TGTGCCAGCAGTGGGGGAGCGGGTCAGCACCAGCATTTT. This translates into CASSGGAGQHQHF.

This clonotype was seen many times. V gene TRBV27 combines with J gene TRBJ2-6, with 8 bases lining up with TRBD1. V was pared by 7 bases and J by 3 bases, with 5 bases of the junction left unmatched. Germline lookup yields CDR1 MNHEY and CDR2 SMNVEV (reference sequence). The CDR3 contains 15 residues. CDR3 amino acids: CASNPRGHGANVLTF. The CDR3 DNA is TGTGCCAGCAATCCCAGGGGGCATGGGGCCAACGTCCTGACTTTC.

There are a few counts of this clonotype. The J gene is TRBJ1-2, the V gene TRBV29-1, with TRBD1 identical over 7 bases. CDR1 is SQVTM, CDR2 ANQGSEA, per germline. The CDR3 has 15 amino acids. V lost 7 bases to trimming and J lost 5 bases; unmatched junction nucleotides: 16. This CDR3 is CSAEDPRQGRYGYTF. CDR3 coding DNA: TGCAGCGCAGAAGATCCACGACAGGGTCGATATGGCTACACCTTC.

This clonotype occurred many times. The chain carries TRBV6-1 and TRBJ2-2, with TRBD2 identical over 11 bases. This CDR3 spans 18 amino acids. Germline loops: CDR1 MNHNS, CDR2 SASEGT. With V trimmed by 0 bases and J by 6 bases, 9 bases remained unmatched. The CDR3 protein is CASSEALAGGPRSGELFF. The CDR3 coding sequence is TGTGCCAGCAGTGAAGCGCTAGCGGGAGGTCCAAGGTCCGGGGAGCTGTTTTTT.

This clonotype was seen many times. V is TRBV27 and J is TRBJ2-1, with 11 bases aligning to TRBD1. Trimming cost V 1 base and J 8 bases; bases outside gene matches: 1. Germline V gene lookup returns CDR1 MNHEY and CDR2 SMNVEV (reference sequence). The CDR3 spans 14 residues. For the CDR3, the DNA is TGTGCCAGCAGTTTATGGACAGGGGGCTATGAGCAGTTCTTC. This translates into CASSLWTGGYEQFF.

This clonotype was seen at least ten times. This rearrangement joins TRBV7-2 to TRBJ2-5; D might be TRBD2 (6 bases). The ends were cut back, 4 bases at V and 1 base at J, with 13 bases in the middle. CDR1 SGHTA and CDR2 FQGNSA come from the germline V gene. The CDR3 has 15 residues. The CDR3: CASSSSPGVQETQYF. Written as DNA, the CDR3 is TGTGCCAGCAGCTCGTCACCGGGAGTCCAAGAGACCCAGTACTTC.

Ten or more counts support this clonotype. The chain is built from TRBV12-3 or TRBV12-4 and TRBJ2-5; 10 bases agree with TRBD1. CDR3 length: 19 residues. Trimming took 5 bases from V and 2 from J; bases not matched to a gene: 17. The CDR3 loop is CASSPTLPGQGKKQETQYF. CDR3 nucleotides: TGTGCCAGCAGTCCCACACTTCCGGGACAGGGGAAGAAACAAGAGACCCAGTACTTC.

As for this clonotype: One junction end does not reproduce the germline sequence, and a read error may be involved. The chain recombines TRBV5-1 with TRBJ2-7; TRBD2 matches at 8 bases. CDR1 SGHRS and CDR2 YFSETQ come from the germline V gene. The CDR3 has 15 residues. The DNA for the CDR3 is TGTGCCAGCAGCTTAGAAGCGGGGGCCTCATACGAGCAGTACTTC. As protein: CASSLEAGASYEQYF.

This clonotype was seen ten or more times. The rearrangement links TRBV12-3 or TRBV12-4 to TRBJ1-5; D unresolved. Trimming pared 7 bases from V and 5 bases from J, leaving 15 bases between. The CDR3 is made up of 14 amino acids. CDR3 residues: CASNRAGGHQPQHF. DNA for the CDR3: TGTGCCAGCAACAGAGCGGGAGGCCATCAGCCCCAGCATTTT.